This T cell receptor beta chain was observed in a study of technical replicates of blood from a handful of donors. Germline V gene sequence: CDR1 SGDLS, CDR2 YYNGEE. V lost 3 bases to trimming and J lost 4 bases, with 8 bases between them. This CDR3 is built from 13 residues. The data were produced by immunoSEQ multiplex PCR, yet TCRdb's version contains in-frame clones alone and is incomplete. Of roughly 80,000 clones listed, about 97% were seen once; the top ten hold roughly 0.21%. The source of this sequence is a human donor in good health. The V and J genes are TRBV9 and TRBJ2-1; no definite D call. The sequenced sample was T cells isolated from PBMCs. The CDR3 reads CASSDTLYNEQFF. The CDR3 nucleotides are TGTGCCAGCAGCGACACCTTATACAATGAGCAGTTCTTC.